This TCR beta chain was sequenced during a study of cytomegalovirus exposure and HLA in healthy donors. The assay was immunoSEQ multiplex PCR, and TCRdb's table has in-frame clones only and misses some. The sample contains around 98,000 clones, around nine tenths of which appear only once. The CDR3 runs to 20 residues. With V trimmed by 6 bases and J by 0 bases, 20 bases remained unmatched. Germline V gene data show CDR1 as SGHRS and CDR2 as YFSETQ. The chain recombines TRBV5-1 with TRBJ2-2; 7 bases are shared with TRBD2. The sample comprised PBMCs. The TCR originated in a woman younger than 45 in good health and CMV-seronegative. The CDR3 sequence: CASIIGGRASGVANTGELFF. The CDR3 nucleotides read TGCGCCAGCATCATTGGGGGTCGGGCTAGCGGCGTCGCGAACACCGGGGAGCTGTTTTTT.